This T cell receptor beta chain was identified during a study of blood T cell repertoires in COVID-19. Study in general: The analysed material was cDNA or gDNA that came from T cells, B-cell-depleted T cells, or PBMCs.

Germline CDR1 LNHDA, CDR2 SQIVND (reference sequence). J was trimmed by 7 bases and V by 5 bases; bases with no gene match: 11. CDR3 length: 16 residues. Clones were sequenced by immunoSEQ multiplex PCR, and TCRdb holds only the in-frame ones, with some missing. The top ten clones hold 1.4% of a sample with hundreds of thousands of clones, 86% of them seen once. The clonotype originates from a woman aged 25 to 45 with active or convalescent COVID-19. Sequencing was done on a sample of peripheral blood. The V and J genes are TRBV19 and TRBJ1-4, with TRBD1 matching over 9 bases. The CDR3 coding sequence is TGTGCCAGTAGTCGCTCTTCCGGGACAGGGAGTGAAAAACTGTTTTTT. Its protein product is CASSRSSGTGSEKLFF.